This T cell receptor beta chain emerged from a study of T-cell memory formation after mild COVID-19. General study results and limits: Among CD4+ contracting clones, most were CM and EM, and CD8+ ones EMRA. Detection of some responders pre-infection suggested pre-existing cross-reactive memory T cells participated. Clones contracting across day 15 to 85 had a balanced CD4/CD8 profile; later expanding clones leaned CD4+.

TCRdb passed the 5' RACE reads through MiXCR, listing each CDR3 protein once. Of about 240,000 distinct CDR3 sequences in the sample, approximately 9% were seen once. The germline CDR1 and CDR2 sequences are LGHNA and YSLEER. V lost 2 bases to trimming and J lost 4 bases, with 6 bases between them. The CDR3 loop spans 13 amino acids. A note on this clonotype: Its antigen is undetermined.

This TCR came from a man between 18 and 35 years old who had mild COVID-19 (a few samples of this study predate the infection). Cell type and time point are not known. The specimen was PBMCs or a T cell subset sorted from them (not recorded which). The chain is built from TRBV4-3 and TRBJ2-1; possible D gene TRBD1, 5 bases. CDR3 region: CASSQYRYNEQFF. CDR3 nucleotides: TGCGCCAGCAGCCAATACAGGTACAATGAGCAGTTCTTC.